These 25 T cell receptor beta chains were all obtained from the same sample, sequenced in a study of shared clonotypes between healthy human individuals. Some clones are missing from TCRdb's copy, which holds only in-frame ones; the method was immunoSEQ multiplex PCR. The sample lists roughly 2 million clones, roughly 94% occurring once. Naive CD8 isolation took CD45RO-negative cells positively selected for CCR7 and excluded terminally differentiated effector memory CD45RA+ cells. Sequencing was done on a sample of naive CD8+ T cells sorted from blood. The source is a man aged 18 to 35 in good health.

J is TRBJ1-4 and V is TRBV7-6; 7 bases align to TRBD1. Germline-derived CDR1 and CDR2 are SGHVS and FNYEAQ. The CDR3 contains 15 residues. Losses at the gene ends were 5 bases for V and 7 bases for J; bases not matched to a gene: 10. The chain's CDR3 is CASSHKTGITEKLFF. As DNA, the CDR3 is TGTGCCAGCAGCCACAAGACAGGGATCACTGAAAAACTGTTTTTT.

The chain has TRBV5-1 and TRBJ2-7, with unresolved D. The V and J ends lost 0 bases and 4 bases respectively, with 17 bases between them. The CDR3 length is 16 residues. Looked up from germline, CDR1 is SGHRS and CDR2 is YFSETQ. The CDR3 here is CASSLDFDKVLYEQYF. The CDR3, as DNA: TGCGCCAGCAGCTTGGATTTCGACAAGGTGCTTTACGAGCAGTACTTC.

The chain links TRBV25-1 to TRBJ1-1; 8 bases map to TRBD1. Trimming took 1 base from V and 0 from J; bases not matched to a gene: 10. This CDR3 spans 18 amino acids. Per the germline V gene, CDR1 is MGHDK and CDR2 is SYGVNS. As DNA, the CDR3 is TGTGCCAGCAGTGAATGGGGGTCAGGGGGCGACCTGAACACTGAAGCTTTCTTT. Encoded protein: CASSEWGSGGDLNTEAFF.

This sequence joins TRBV6-6 and TRBJ2-7; D is perhaps TRBD1 (6 bases). This CDR3 spans 15 amino acids. Germline V CDR1 and CDR2: MNHNY, SVGAGI (reference sequence). The V gene lost 0 bases and the J gene lost 3 bases, with 12 bases spanning the gap. CDR3 in amino acids: CASSYSGDTYYEQYF. The CDR3 DNA reads as TGTGCCAGCAGTTACTCGGGGGACACATACTACGAGCAGTACTTC.

The chain links TRBV10-1 to TRBJ2-7, with 8 nucleotides matching TRBD1. V was clipped by 8 bases and J by 3 bases; unmatched bases: 9. This CDR3 comprises 14 residues. The germline gives CDR1 WNHNN, CDR2 SYGVQD (reference sequence). The CDR3 DNA reads TGCGCCAGCTACCACAGGGGGTTAGGCTACGAGCAGTACTTC. This codes for CASYHRGLGYEQYF.

The chain employs TRBV13 and TRBJ1-2; perhaps TRBD1 as D (6 bases). The CDR3 is 12 residues long. Trimming pared 6 bases from V and 6 bases from J, leaving 11 bases between. The V gene's germline CDR1 is PRHDT and CDR2 FYEKMQ (reference sequence). The CDR3 nucleotides read TGTGCCAGCAGGGGGCAGGGGCATGGCTACACCTTC. It codes for CASRGQGHGYTF.

CDR3 region: CASSAQGGGTEAFF. The CDR3 nucleotides are TGCGCCAGCAGCGCTCAGGGAGGGGGCACTGAAGCTTTCTTT. This chain connects TRBV4-1 to TRBJ1-1, with D tentatively TRBD1 (6 bases). Germline V lookup: CDR1 MGHRA, CDR2 YSYEKL. This CDR3 region has 14 residues. V lost 5 bases, J lost 4 bases, and 14 bases lay in between.

CDR3 amino acids: CASSLEGHSLYSGNTIYF. The CDR3 coding sequence is TGTGCCAGCAGCTTGGAGGGACACTCCCTTTACTCTGGAAACACCATATATTTT. The chain combines TRBV5-8 with TRBJ1-3, with a tentative D call TRBD1 (6 bases). Per the germline V gene, CDR1 is SGHTS and CDR2 is YDEGEE. With 0 bases removed from V and 0 bases from J, the gap between germline ends came to 16 bases. The CDR3 runs to 18 residues.

This clone came up once. The V gene is TRBV14, the J gene TRBJ2-1; maybe TRBD2 (6 bases). CDR3 length equals 16 residues. V dropped 5 bases and J dropped 0 bases, with 14 bases sitting between them. Germline-derived CDR1 and CDR2 are SGHDN and FVKESK. The CDR3 reads CASSDALGGSYNEQFF. The CDR3 DNA reads as TGTGCCAGCAGCGACGCACTGGGGGGCTCCTACAATGAGCAGTTCTTC.

J is TRBJ1-1 and V is TRBV25-1; no definite D call. Germline assignment: CDR1 MGHDK and CDR2 SYGVNS. Trimming cost V 1 base and J 6 bases, with 6 bases left between them. The CDR3 extends over 12 amino acids. The CDR3 DNA is TGTGCCAGCAGTGAATCCCGTTCTGAAGCTTTCTTT. It specifies CASSESRSEAFF.

V gene TRBV9 combines with J gene TRBJ1-2, with D possibly TRBD1 on 6 matching bases. Trimming left V 4 bases short and J 5 bases short, with 9 bases between. Germline CDR1 SGDLS, CDR2 YYNGEE. The CDR3 runs to 12 residues. The CDR3 nucleotides are TGTGCCAGCAGCATAGGGGGATATGGCTACACCTTC. It is translated as CASSIGGYGYTF.

The gene calls are TRBV27 and TRBJ2-7, with 7 bases that match TRBD1. J was trimmed by 1 base and V by 5 bases; bases with no gene match: 8. The germline V gene encodes CDR1 MNHEY and CDR2 SMNVEV (reference sequence). The CDR3 extends over 15 amino acids. CDR3 coding DNA: TGTGCCAGCAGTCTTGGGACAGAAAATTCCTACGAGCAGTACTTC. Translating gives CASSLGTENSYEQYF.

The chain employs TRBV30 and TRBJ2-1, with 8 bases that match TRBD1. Germline CDR1 reads GTSNPN; CDR2 reads SVGIG (reference sequence). The CDR3 extends over 12 amino acids. V trimming: 2 bases; J trimming: 9 bases; junction bases outside the gene matches: 3. CDR3 nucleotide sequence: TGTGCCTGGAGTCTGACAGGGGTTGAGCAGTTCTTC. This gives the protein CAWSLTGVEQFF.

V usage is TRBV5-4 and J usage is TRBJ1-1; 9 nucleotides line up with TRBD1. Germline values: CDR1 SGHNT, CDR2 YYREEE (reference sequence). Trimming removed 4 bases from V and 0 bases from J; junction bases left unmatched: 4. This CDR3 has 15 amino acids. CDR3 in amino acids: CASSGGQGMNTEAFF. CDR3 nucleotides: TGTGCCAGCAGCGGGGGACAGGGAATGAACACTGAAGCTTTCTTT.

The chain recombines TRBV11-2 with TRBJ2-7; the D gene is possibly TRBD2 (5 bases). V lost 4 bases and J 1 base, leaving 14 bases between the germline ends. The CDR3 spans 15 residues. Germline V gene lookup returns CDR1 SGHAT and CDR2 FQNNGV. CDR3 region: CASSSLGEGSYEQYF. The CDR3 DNA reads TGTGCCAGCAGCTCCCTCGGGGAAGGTTCCTACGAGCAGTACTTC.

The chain has TRBV28 and TRBJ2-7; TRBD1 aligns across 7 bases. V gave up 6 bases and J gave up 3 bases; unmatched junction bases: 11. There are 15 residues in the CDR3. Germline V gene sequence: CDR1 MDHEN, CDR2 SYDVKM. CDR3 bases: TGTGCCAGCAGCCCACAATTGACAGGGAACTACGAGCAGTACTTC. Translation: CASSPQLTGNYEQYF.

The rearrangement links TRBV7-9 to TRBJ2-3; D is tentatively TRBD1 or TRBD2 (5 bases each). Germline CDR1 and CDR2: SEHNR and FQNEAQ (reference sequence). The CDR3 has 15 residues. The V end lost 3 bases, the J end lost 1 base, and 11 bases lay between the germline ends. The DNA of the CDR3 is TGTGCCAGCAGCTTTTTGTCGGGGCGCACAGATACGCAGTATTTT. This translates into CASSFLSGRTDTQYF.

This chain uses TRBV6-5 with TRBJ1-5; D remains unclear. Deletions cut 0 bases from V and 7 bases from J, with 13 bases between. Per germline, CDR1 MNHEY and CDR2 SVGAGI. The CDR3 totals 15 residues. In DNA, the CDR3 is TGTGCCAGCAGTTACTCGATACGTTCGGGGCAGCCCCAGCATTTT. It specifies CASSYSIRSGQPQHF.

V is TRBV5-1 and J is TRBJ2-3; D ambiguous. The CDR3 is 15 amino acids. Germline CDR1 and CDR2: SGHRS and YFSETQ. Trimming removed 4 bases at V and 1 base at J, with 13 bases between. The DNA for the CDR3 is TGCGCCAGCAGCCTCGAGTTGGTGCGCACAGATACGCAGTATTTT. This translates into CASSLELVRTDTQYF.

V and J are TRBV4-1 and TRBJ2-5, with unresolved D. Trimming pared 1 base from V and 4 bases from J, leaving 7 bases between. Germline assignment: CDR1 MGHRA and CDR2 YSYEKL. This CDR3 has 13 amino acids. This CDR3 reads CASSQVQSETQYF. CDR3 sequence (DNA): TGCGCCAGCAGCCAAGTTCAGTCAGAGACCCAGTACTTC.

V usage is TRBV28 and J usage is TRBJ2-5; TRBD1 matches at 10 bases. V shed 6 bases and J 7 bases; nucleotides not matched to a gene: 5. The CDR3 has 13 amino acids. Germline V lookup: CDR1 MDHEN, CDR2 SYDVKM. Here the CDR3 reads CASSRDRGGTQYF. In nucleotides, the CDR3 is TGTGCCAGCAGCAGGGACAGGGGAGGGACCCAGTACTTC.

This chain connects TRBV7-9 to TRBJ1-4, with D perhaps TRBD1 (5 bases). V dropped 1 base and J dropped 5 bases, with 14 bases sitting between them. The germline gives CDR1 SEHNR, CDR2 FQNEAQ (reference sequence). The CDR3 runs to 16 residues. Written as DNA, the CDR3 is TGTGCCAGCAGCTTAGTGAGGGACGGAATCAATGAAAAACTGTTTTTT. Translated, it gives CASSLVRDGINEKLFF.

This clone was detected once. The J gene is TRBJ2-2, the V gene TRBV6-6; no definite D call. V was cut by 3 bases and J by 0 bases, with 2 bases left in between. This CDR3 has 13 amino acids. Looked up from germline, CDR1 is MNHNY and CDR2 is SVGAGI (reference sequence). Here the CDR3 DNA reads TGTGCCAGCAGTTATACGAACACCGGGGAGCTGTTTTTT. This codes for CASSYTNTGELFF.

This chain connects TRBV19 to TRBJ2-1, with 9 bases matching TRBD1. The CDR3 has 13 amino acids. Germline lookup yields CDR1 LNHDA and CDR2 SQIVND (reference sequence). V lost 3 bases to trimming and J lost 9 bases; unmatched junction nucleotides: 3. CDR3 residues: CASSMGTGTEQFF. In DNA, the CDR3 is TGTGCCAGTAGTATGGGGACAGGGACTGAGCAGTTCTTC.

This chain uses TRBV2 with TRBJ2-7; tentatively, D is TRBD1 (6 bases). The CDR3 length is 16 residues. Trimming stripped 7 bases from V and 0 bases from J, with 19 bases between. Germline assignment: CDR1 SNHLY and CDR2 FYNNEI. The CDR3 protein is CASTTGTSLFSYEQYF. DNA for the CDR3: TGTGCCAGCACAACCGGGACAAGCCTTTTCTCCTACGAGCAGTACTTC.